The T cell receptor (beta chain) described here comes from a study of brain metastases from non-small cell lung cancer (dated by TCRdb to the late 2010s). Looking at the study overall: In non-small-cell lung cancer patients, the researchers characterized the immune microenvironment of brain metastases and primary tumors that had been resected as matched pairs. The paper as a whole reports these results and caveats: T-cell infiltration was lower in brain metastases than in primary tumors (P < 0.001). TCR repertoires were found to be largely shared between paired brain metastases and primary tumors, although sparse T-cell densities were observed in the brain metastases. T-cell clones appeared expanded in 60% to 75% of brain metastases relative to the matched primary tumors.

Library prep was done by the immunoSEQ multiplex PCR assay. T-cell receptor beta chain repertoire sequencing was performed alongside a 770-gene immune expression panel. TCRdb holds this immuneACCESS table with in-frame rearrangements only. Some clones are missing; in checked studies, unresolved V genes explain under half, and the rest has no known cause. The sample yields about 2,600 clones; roughly four fifths were counted once. The ten largest make up 9.9% of the sample. The cohort comprised over 35 patients with surgically resected non-small-cell lung cancer who had both primary tumor and brain metastasis specimens. The tumor specimens consisted of archival formalin-fixed, paraffin-embedded tissues. Concerning this clone itself: Its antigen target is currently unknown. No qualities accompany the bases; no much larger clone lies one base away.

Deletion took 5 bases off V and 1 base off J, with a span of 18 bases between the germline ends. Including cysteine and phenylalanine, the CDR3 has 18 amino acids. Of all the DNA, just the CDR3 is kept, 54 bases in frame from base 1. CDR1 and CDR2, looked up from the germline V gene (reference sequence), are MNHEY and SMNVEV. The chain was built from TRBV27 and TRBJ1-6; the D gene cannot be resolved reliably. The sequence was obtained from a donor at least 40 years old with non-small cell lung cancer. The sample comprised primary lung tumor tissue. The cell subset or site tag for this specimen amounts to: primary lung tumor paired with brain metastasis. The base sequence is TGTGCCAGCAGTCTCACTATTAGCCGAGGTTCCTATAATTCACCCCTCCACTTT. It is translated as CASSLTISRGSYNSPLHF.